This TCR beta chain was sequenced during a study of blood T cell repertoires in COVID-19. Overall study: Italy, Spain and the United States were the sources of the convalescent and acute COVID-19 samples. PBMCs, B-cell-depleted T cells, or T cells provided the cDNA or gDNA that made up the material.

As processed by the authors: Amplification from reference gene primers served as the basis for estimated nucleated cell counts. Data came from immunoSEQ multiplex PCR; TCRdb stores just in-frame clones and leaves some out. The V and J calls and clone size are taken from that table; D and trimming were inferred from the DNA. The table has 85,000 to 95,000 clones, roughly 72% seen once. Germline CDR1 SNHLY, CDR2 FYNNEI. The V gene lost 6 bases and the J gene lost 0 bases, with 6 bases spanning the gap. The CDR3 spans 14 residues. This clone was counted between two and nine times. Sequenced material: peripheral blood. This chain connects TRBV2 to TRBJ2-6, with D hard to call. This TCR was recovered from a man between 65 and 85 years old with acute or convalescent COVID-19. In DNA form, the CDR3 reads TGTGCCAGCAGCGTAGACTCTGGGGCCAACGTCCTGACTTTC. Amino acids: CASSVDSGANVLTF.